A single sample is the source of the 28 T cell receptor beta chains below, sequenced in a study of shared clonotypes between healthy human individuals. Repertoires were generated with immunoSEQ multiplex PCR, while TCRdb's copy carries only in-frame clones and drops some. The sample consists of 2,500,000 or so clones, more than 80% of them appearing once. Sequencing was carried out using naive CD4+ T cells sorted from blood. Subset described: CD45RA+ positively selected. Every receptor here comes from a man aged 18 to 30 in good health.

The chain recombines TRBV29-1 with TRBJ2-7; TRBD1 matches at 9 bases. V was clipped by 7 bases and J by 7 bases; unmatched bases: 17. This CDR3 contains 15 residues. CDR1 and CDR2 (germline): SQVTM, ANQGSEA. The CDR3 nucleotides read TGCAGCGCCACCCGATGGGACAGGGCGTTAGGGGAGCAGTACTTC. Translation: CSATRWDRALGEQYF.

The J gene is TRBJ2-3, the V gene TRBV27; D not certain. Germline loops: CDR1 MNHEY, CDR2 SMNVEV (reference sequence). V was pared by 2 bases and J by 0 bases, with 9 bases between. There are 15 residues in the CDR3. For the CDR3, the DNA is TGTGCCAGCAGTTTAGGCTATACGAGCACAGATACGCAGTATTTT. Its translation: CASSLGYTSTDTQYF.

Concerning this clone itself: Within the sample, other DNA sequences also encode this same CDR3. The V and J genes are TRBV30 and TRBJ1-6, with D uncertain. V was shortened by 5 bases and J by 6 bases, with 8 bases between the two germline ends. Germline V lookup: CDR1 GTSNPN, CDR2 SVGIG (reference sequence). The CDR3 has 12 amino acids. The DNA for the CDR3 is TGTGCCTGGGGCCAAACTAATTCACCCCTCCACTTT. Translation gives CAWGQTNSPLHF.

This clone has only one observation. The chain joins TRBV30 to TRBJ2-7; 10 bases align to TRBD1. The ends lost 5 bases at V and 1 base at J; junction bases unmatched: 8. The CDR3 loop spans 15 amino acids. Germline V lookup: CDR1 GTSNPN, CDR2 SVGIG (reference sequence). The CDR3 region is CAWSIRDRGSYEQYF. For the CDR3, the DNA is TGTGCCTGGTCGATCCGGGACAGGGGTTCCTACGAGCAGTACTTC.

This rearrangement joins TRBV5-1 to TRBJ1-2; 9 nucleotides align to TRBD1. This CDR3 has 15 residues. The V and J ends lost 4 bases and 7 bases, in that order; junction bases with no gene match: 11. CDR1 is SGHRS, CDR2 YFSETQ, per germline. The chain's CDR3 is CASSPDGTGYSGYTF. The CDR3 DNA is TGCGCCAGCAGCCCAGATGGGACAGGGTATTCTGGCTACACCTTC.

The chain combines TRBV18 with TRBJ2-7, with D perhaps TRBD1 or TRBD2 (5 bases each). Germline assignment: CDR1 KGHSH and CDR2 LQKENI. The CDR3 totals 15 residues. Trimming took off 4 bases at V and 1 base at J, with 14 bases between the two ends. Here the CDR3 reads CASSLGTDSSYEQYF. Here the CDR3 DNA reads TGTGCCAGCTCACTAGGGACCGACTCTTCCTACGAGCAGTACTTC.

The gene calls are TRBV2 and TRBJ1-2; D possibly corresponds to TRBD1 (5 bases). V lost 2 bases and J 4 bases, leaving 11 bases between the germline ends. This CDR3 is built from 14 residues. Germline-derived CDR1 and CDR2 are SNHLY and FYNNEI. CDR3 DNA: TGTGCCAGCAGTGAACAGGGTCCCACCTATGGCTACACCTTC. Protein sequence: CASSEQGPTYGYTF.

This clone showed up just once. This chain uses TRBV4-1 with TRBJ1-3; D gene uncertain. Germline loops: CDR1 MGHRA, CDR2 YSYEKL. The V gene lost 5 bases and the J gene lost 4 bases, with 12 bases spanning the gap. There are 14 residues in the CDR3. Here the CDR3 reads CASSAFTEGNTIYF. The DNA of the CDR3 is TGCGCCAGCAGCGCGTTTACAGAGGGAAACACCATATATTTT.

This chain connects TRBV10-3 to TRBJ2-2, with TRBD2 identical over 11 bases. V shed 6 bases, J shed 5 bases, and the junction held 5 bases outside the gene matches. Germline assignment: CDR1 ENHRY and CDR2 SYGVKD. The CDR3 is 15 amino acids. Here the CDR3 reads CAISLAGGDTGELFF. The DNA for the CDR3 is TGTGCCATCAGCCTAGCGGGGGGCGATACCGGGGAGCTGTTTTTT.

J is TRBJ1-5 and V is TRBV5-4; maybe TRBD1 (5 bases). Germline-derived CDR1 and CDR2 are SGHNT and YYREEE (reference sequence). Trimming pared 6 bases from V and 3 bases from J, leaving 13 bases between. CDR3 length: 14 amino acids. The CDR3 DNA is TGTGCCAGCACCCTGGGGGTCGCCAATCAGCCCCAGCATTTT. It specifies CASTLGVANQPQHF. Complete variable domain (other parts from reference TRBV5-4 and TRBJ1-5): ETGVTQSPTHLIKTRGQQVTLRCSSQSGHNTVSWYQQALGQGPQFIFQYYREEENGRGNFPPRFSGLQFPNYSSELNVNALELDDSALYLCASTLGVANQPQHFGDGTRLSIL.

This clone was detected only a few times. Other DNA sequences in the same sample also yield this CDR3. This sequence joins TRBV5-1 and TRBJ1-1, with a weak D call TRBD1 (5 bases). Trimming took off 4 bases at V and 1 base at J, with 11 bases between the two ends. This CDR3 spans 14 amino acids. Per germline, CDR1 SGHRS and CDR2 YFSETQ. Here the CDR3 DNA reads TGCGCCAGCAGCCCCGGGGGAAGGAACACTGAAGCTTTCTTT. This encodes CASSPGGRNTEAFF.

The chain recombines TRBV6-1 with TRBJ2-6; possible D gene TRBD2, 6 bases. CDR1 is MNHNS, CDR2 SASEGT, per germline. V was trimmed by 10 bases and J by 4 bases, leaving 17 bases between them. The CDR3 covers 15 residues. This CDR3 reads CATHGGASGANVLTF. The CDR3 DNA reads as TGTGCCACTCATGGAGGGGCGTCGGGGGCCAACGTCCTGACTTTC.

The chain has TRBV7-9 and TRBJ2-7; 7 bases match TRBD1. J lost 2 bases, V lost 6 bases, and 7 bases had no gene match. CDR3 length: 14 amino acids. Germline V gene sequence: CDR1 SEHNR, CDR2 FQNEAQ (reference sequence). The CDR3 nucleotides are TGTGCCAGCAGTTCAGTGCAGGGGGCCTACGAGCAGTACTTC. Translated, it gives CASSSVQGAYEQYF.

The chain employs TRBV5-6 and TRBJ1-2; maybe TRBD1 (5 bases). CDR3 size: 14 residues. V lost 4 bases to trimming and J lost 5 bases, with 15 bases between them. Germline V gene sequence: CDR1 SGHDT, CDR2 YYEEEE. The CDR3 coding sequence is TGTGCCAGCAGCATGGGACGTCAGAAGTATGGCTACACCTTC. It codes for CASSMGRQKYGYTF. The variable domain in full, completed from reference TRBV5-6 and TRBJ1-2, reads DAGVTQSPTHLIKTRGQQVTLRCSPKSGHDTVSWYQQALGQGPQFIFQYYEEEERQRGNFPDRFSGHQFPNYSSELNVNALLLGDSALYLCASSMGRQKYGYTFGSGTRLTVV.

On this clone: Additional DNA sequences in this sample encode the identical CDR3. The chain has TRBV6-5 and TRBJ1-6, with 9 bases that match TRBD1. Germline CDR1 reads MNHEY; CDR2 reads SVGAGI. This CDR3 contains 14 residues. Trimming at V came to 6 bases and at J to 6 bases, leaving 3 bases not matched to a gene. CDR3 protein: CASSPGQGNSPLHF. CDR3 in DNA: TGTGCCAGCAGCCCGGGACAGGGTAATTCACCCCTCCACTTT.

The V gene is TRBV9, the J gene TRBJ2-3; D uncertain. This CDR3 region has 14 residues. The germline gives CDR1 SGDLS, CDR2 YYNGEE. V lost 0 bases, J lost 3 bases, and 8 bases lay in between. The CDR3 is CASSVGTLTDTQYF. CDR3 sequence (DNA): TGTGCCAGCAGCGTAGGCACTCTTACAGATACGCAGTATTTT.

J is TRBJ1-4 and V is TRBV7-2, with TRBD1 identical over 8 bases. Germline V gene sequence: CDR1 SGHTA, CDR2 FQGNSA. This CDR3 has 14 amino acids. J lost 8 bases, V lost 4 bases, and 6 bases had no gene match. The CDR3 protein is CASSSDRGREKLFF. In DNA form, the CDR3 reads TGTGCCAGCAGCTCAGACAGGGGTAGGGAAAAACTGTTTTTT.

In the case of this clone: One end of the junction is discordant with germline, which a read error may explain. The rearrangement links TRBV30 to TRBJ2-2; a possible D gene is TRBD2 (6 bases). Germline V CDR1 and CDR2: GTSNPN, SVGIG (reference sequence). CDR3 size: 12 residues. The CDR3 protein is CARPDGTGGLFF. CDR3 bases: TGTGCCCGCCCGGACGGTACCGGGGGGCTGTTTTTT.

The chain recombines TRBV5-4 with TRBJ2-7; 10 nucleotides line up with TRBD2. With V trimmed by 4 bases and J by 7 bases, 11 bases remained unmatched. Germline values: CDR1 SGHNT, CDR2 YYREEE (reference sequence). This CDR3 region has 15 residues. This CDR3 is CASSRELAGVSEQYF. Here the CDR3 DNA reads TGTGCCAGCAGCCGGGAGCTAGCGGGAGTGAGTGAGCAGTACTTC.

The chain recombines TRBV6-5 with TRBJ1-4; no definite D call. V lost 0 bases to trimming and J lost 2 bases, with 10 bases between them. The CDR3 runs to 16 residues. Germline CDR1 reads MNHEY; CDR2 reads SVGAGI. The CDR3, as DNA: TGTGCCAGCAGTTACTCGATCCGATCCACTAATGAAAAACTGTTTTTT. It is translated as CASSYSIRSTNEKLFF.

The chain couples TRBV7-9 to TRBJ2-1; 11 nucleotides agree with TRBD2. The ends lost 4 bases at V and 2 bases at J; junction bases unmatched: 7. The CDR3 is 17 residues long. CDR1 is SEHNR and CDR2 is FQNEAQ in the germline V gene (reference sequence). CDR3 residues: CASSSYPSGGPYNEQFF. CDR3 DNA sequence: TGTGCCAGCAGCTCATATCCTAGCGGGGGGCCCTACAATGAGCAGTTCTTC.

This clone was detected only a few times. CDR3 in DNA: TGTGCCATCAGTGGGCCGAATGAAAAACTGTTTTTT. It is translated as CAISGPNEKLFF. The chain has TRBV10-3 and TRBJ1-4; D is uncertain. Germline CDR1 and CDR2: ENHRY and SYGVKD. This CDR3 is built from 12 residues. V was cut by 4 bases and J by 5 bases, with 5 bases left in between.

The gene calls are TRBV5-1 and TRBJ1-4, with D possibly matching TRBD1 (5 bases). Germline V gives CDR1 SGHRS, CDR2 YFSETQ. V was trimmed by 0 bases and J by 8 bases, leaving 17 bases between them. The CDR3 spans 16 residues. CDR3 nucleotide sequence: TGCGCCAGCAGCTTGGCTAGTGGGGCAGGGCGAGAAAAACTGTTTTTT. This encodes CASSLASGAGREKLFF. Looking up the rest from reference TRBV5-1 and TRBJ1-4 gives the full variable domain: KAGVTQTPRYLIKTRGQQVTLSCSPISGHRSVSWYQQTPGQGLQFLFEYFSETQRNKGNFPGRFSGRQFSNSRSEMNVSTLELGDSALYLCASSLASGAGREKLFFGSGTQLSVL.

The V call is TRBV5-1, the J call TRBJ2-5, with TRBD2 matching over 16 bases. Trimming took 4 bases from V and 1 from J; bases not matched to a gene: 4. The CDR3 is made up of 17 amino acids. Per the germline V gene, CDR1 is SGHRS and CDR2 is YFSETQ. The CDR3 loop reads CASSVGTSGGAQETQYF. CDR3 bases: TGCGCCAGCAGCGTCGGGACTAGCGGGGGGGCCCAAGAGACCCAGTACTTC.

Note on this clone: The same CDR3 also results from other DNA sequences found in this sample. The genes are TRBV11-2 and TRBJ1-1, with D unresolved. The germline V and J ends were trimmed by 4 bases and 0 bases, with 9 bases remaining between them. The CDR3 extends over 14 amino acids. Germline V gene data show CDR1 as SGHAT and CDR2 as FQNNGV. The DNA of the CDR3 is TGTGCCAGCAGCTCAAAACAGATGAACACTGAAGCTTTCTTT. Translation gives CASSSKQMNTEAFF.

The V gene is TRBV5-4, the J gene TRBJ2-7; tentatively, D is TRBD2 (7 bases). Germline V gene data show CDR1 as SGHNT and CDR2 as YYREEE (reference sequence). The CDR3 is 14 residues long. With 1 base removed from V and 5 bases from J, the gap between germline ends came to 13 bases. DNA for the CDR3: TGTGCCAGCAGCTTGTTTGGGGGGGCCAACGAGCAGTACTTC. As protein: CASSLFGGANEQYF.

The gene calls are TRBV7-2 and TRBJ2-5; 13 bases are a match to TRBD2. Germline V gene data show CDR1 as SGHTA and CDR2 as FQGNSA. Trimming took 0 bases from V and 5 from J; bases not matched to a gene: 6. This CDR3 contains 17 residues. The CDR3 coding sequence is TGTGCCAGCAGCTTAGCGGGACTAGCGGGATTAGGGGAGACCCAGTACTTC. Protein product: CASSLAGLAGLGETQYF.

This clone was picked up one time. The chain combines TRBV10-3 with TRBJ1-1; TRBD1 is a possible D gene (5 bases). The CDR3 consists of 13 residues. V lost 10 bases, J lost 4 bases, and 16 bases lay in between. CDR1 and CDR2 from the germline V gene are ENHRY and SYGVKD. In nucleotides, the CDR3 is TGTGCCACGGCGGGGGGGGAGAGCACTGAAGCTTTCTTT. The encoded protein is CATAGGESTEAFF.